These T cell receptor beta chains were read from a single sample in a study of cytomegalovirus exposure and HLA in healthy donors. Measured with immunoSEQ multiplex PCR; TCRdb has only the in-frame clones, and not every one. The sample records fewer than 100,000 clones, just under 80% being singletons. The source material was PBMCs. Source of these receptors: a male donor in good health and CMV-seropositive. Each CDR3 is given with its conserved first and last residue. A D gene is named only where the DNA matches it firmly. Expanded clones are given a class, and other clones once, few, many or no size at all.

size	J	length	D	V	DNA	CDR3
NA	TRBJ1-6	14	TRBD1	TRBV25-1	TGTGCCAGCAGTGAGGGACAGGGGTTATCACCCCTCCACTTT	CASSEGQGLSPLHF
NA	TRBJ1-1	14	TRBD1	TRBV5-1	TGCGCCAGCAGCTTGAGGACAGGGAATACTGAAGCTTTCTTT	CASSLRTGNTEAFF
NA	TRBJ1-5	15	NA	TRBV19	TGTGCCAGTAGCATCGACAGGCATAGCAATCAGCCCCAGCATTTT	CASSIDRHSNQPQHF
NA	TRBJ2-7	17	TRBD1	TRBV5-1	TGCGCCAGCAGCTTGGGGTCGGTCGGGACAGGAGACTACGAGCAGTACTTC	CASSLGSVGTGDYEQYF
once	TRBJ1-5	14	NA	TRBV15	TGTGCCACCAGCAGAGATCCGGGGAGTCAGCCCCAGCATTTT	CATSRDPGSQPQHF
NA	TRBJ1-1	13	TRBD1	TRBV27	TGTGCCAGCAGTTTCGGACAGGGGGCTGAAGCTTTCTTT	CASSFGQGAEAFF
NA	TRBJ1-1	13	NA	TRBV27	TGTGCCAGCAGTTTATCCAGGGGCACTGAAGCTTTCTTT	CASSLSRGTEAFF
NA	TRBJ1-1	14	TRBD1	TRBV2	TGTGCCAGCAGACTGACAGGGCTGGGCACTGAAGCTTTCTTT	CASRLTGLGTEAFF
NA	TRBJ2-6	16	TRBD1	TRBV15	TGTGCCACCAGCAGACAACAGGGGGCCGGGGCCAACGTCCTGACTTTC	CATSRQQGAGANVLTF
medium-sized	TRBJ2-2	16	TRBD1	TRBV6-5	TGTGCCAGCAGCTACGCCGGGACAGGGAACACCGGGGAGCTGTTTTTT	CASSYAGTGNTGELFF
NA	TRBJ1-1	13	NA	TRBV27	TGTGCCAGCAGTTTCCAAAAGGCGGCTGAAGCTTTCTTT	CASSFQKAAEAFF
NA	TRBJ1-1	13	TRBD1	TRBV29-1	TGCAGCGTTTCGGACAGGGTGGTATCTGAAGCTTTCTTT	CSVSDRVVSEAFF
once	TRBJ1-1	16	TRBD1	TRBV5-4	TGTGCCAGCAGCTTGAGTACAGGGGGCCGGAACACTGAAGCTTTCTTT	CASSLSTGGRNTEAFF
NA	TRBJ2-2	16	TRBD2	TRBV18	TGTGCCAGCTCACCAACACTAGCGGGAGACACCGGGGAGCTGTTTTTT	CASSPTLAGDTGELFF
few	TRBJ2-3	13	NA	TRBV5-4	TGTGCCAGCAGCTTGATATACACAGATACGCAGTATTTT	CASSLIYTDTQYF
few	TRBJ2-7	13	NA	TRBV7-6	TGTGCCAGCAGCTTAGCAGTACAGGGTGAGCAGTACTTC	CASSLAVQGEQYF
NA	TRBJ2-3	15	TRBD2	TRBV6-5	TGTGCCAGCAGTTCCGGGCGAGCGGGAGAAGATACGCAGTATTTT	CASSSGRAGEDTQYF
NA	TRBJ2-7	16	TRBD2	TRBV27	TGTGCCAGCAGTTTCTCCGGGGCTAGCGGGAGGTACGAGCAGTACTTC	CASSFSGASGRYEQYF
NA	TRBJ2-5	14	NA	TRBV15	TGTGCCACCAGCAGAGGTACAGGGCTGGAGACCCAGTACTTC	CATSRGTGLETQYF
once	TRBJ1-1	13	NA	TRBV19	TGTGCCAGTAGTATATCAACCAGACAGGAAGCTTTCTTT	CASSISTRQEAFF
NA	TRBJ2-2	15	TRBD1	TRBV7-9	TGTGCCAGCAGTCACCGGGACAGGGGGCCCGGGGAGCTGTTTTTT	CASSHRDRGPGELFF
NA	TRBJ2-1	13	NA	TRBV2	TGTGCCAGCAGTGAACGGGAAGGGAATGAGCAGTTCTTC	CASSEREGNEQFF
few	TRBJ1-1	14	NA	TRBV5-1	TGCGCCAGCAGCCGGGAGGCGGGGGCGGGTGAAGCTTTCTTT	CASSREAGAGEAFF
NA	TRBJ1-4	13	TRBD1	TRBV14	TGTGCCAGCAGCCAGAAGACAGGGAAAGAGCTGTTTTTT	CASSQKTGKELFF
NA	TRBJ2-7	13	TRBD1	TRBV27	TGTGCCAGCAGTTTAACAGGGGATTACGAGCAGTACTTC	CASSLTGDYEQYF
NA	TRBJ2-3	15	NA	TRBV9	TGTGCCAGCAGCGTGACGGACGGGAGTGGGGATACGCAGTATTTT	CASSVTDGSGDTQYF
few	TRBJ1-1	15	NA	TRBV10-1	TGCGCCAGCAGTGAGTTTGTGTCTGTGAACACTGAAGCTTTCTTT	CASSEFVSVNTEAFF
NA	TRBJ1-1	15	TRBD1	TRBV5-1	TGCGCCAGCAGCCCGGGCCAGGGGGCCCCTACTGAAGCTTTCTTT	CASSPGQGAPTEAFF
once	TRBJ2-1	14	NA	TRBV7-7	TGTGCCAGCAGCCCATCCAGGGGCTACAATGAGCAGTTCTTC	CASSPSRGYNEQFF
NA	TRBJ2-7	14	NA	TRBV7-9	TGTGCCAGCAGCCCCCGGGACACCTACTACGAGCAGTACTTC	CASSPRDTYYEQYF
NA	TRBJ1-4	14	TRBD1	TRBV18	TGTGCCAGCTCACCGACAGGGGCTAATGAAAAACTGTTTTTT	CASSPTGANEKLFF
NA	TRBJ2-7	13	NA	TRBV30	TGTGCCTTGAGTGTATCTAGCTCCTACGAGCAGTACTTC	CALSVSSSYEQYF
NA	TRBJ2-3	18	TRBD2	TRBV28	TGTGCCAGCAGTCCCGTCCTAGCGGGAGGGCCACGTGAAGATACGCAGTATTTT	CASSPVLAGGPREDTQYF
NA	TRBJ2-2	15	NA	TRBV5-4	TGTGCCAGCAGCTTGGGACGGGGGTTTACCGGGGAGCTGTTTTTT	CASSLGRGFTGELFF
once	TRBJ2-3	15	NA	TRBV6-6	TGTGCCAGCAGGCTTACCAAACAGGGTACAGATACGCAGTATTTT	CASRLTKQGTDTQYF
NA	TRBJ2-7	13	NA	TRBV5-5	TGTGCCAGCAGCCTGACAAGCTCCTACGAGCAGTACTTC	CASSLTSSYEQYF
NA	TRBJ2-3	14	NA	TRBV5-6	TGTGCCAGCAGCTCTACAGGGATCACAGATACGCAGTATTTT	CASSSTGITDTQYF
NA	TRBJ1-1	15	NA	TRBV27	TGTGCCAGCAGTTTATCCAAGACAAGGAACACTGAAGCTTTCTTT	CASSLSKTRNTEAFF